These 30 T cell receptor beta chains share one sample of origin, sequenced in a study of early T cells in non-severe SARS-CoV-2 infection. TCRdb reprocessed the 5' RACE reads via MiXCR and lists one record per CDR3 protein. The sample holds 40,000 to 60,000 distinct CDR3 sequences, approximately 12% seen once. Sequencing was performed on whole blood. Source of these receptors: an adult who was a healthcare worker with PCR-confirmed SARS-CoV-2 infection or an uninfected control (not recorded which).

This clonotype was seen a few times. J is TRBJ2-3 and V is TRBV9; D not certain. The CDR3 totals 11 residues. Germline CDR1 SGDLS, CDR2 YYNGEE. Trimming shortened V by 0 bases and J by 6 bases, and 2 bases separated the two germline ends. Here the CDR3 DNA reads TGTGCCAGCAGCGTAGGGGATACGCAGTATTTT. Its translation is CASSVGDTQYF.

V is TRBV11-1 and J is TRBJ2-7; possibly TRBD2 for D (6 bases). This CDR3 spans 14 amino acids. Germline values: CDR1 SGHAT, CDR2 FQDESV (reference sequence). V was shortened by 1 base and J by 1 base, with 8 bases between the two germline ends. This CDR3 reads CASSLGRDSYEQYF. The CDR3 bases are TGTGCCAGCAGCTTAGGGAGGGATTCCTACGAGCAGTACTTC.

V is TRBV28 and J is TRBJ1-2, with D maybe TRBD1 (6 bases). This CDR3 has 13 residues. Trimming removed 2 bases at V and 7 bases at J, with 11 bases between. Looked up from germline, CDR1 is MDHEN and CDR2 is SYDVKM. CDR3 loop: CASSLPGAGGYTF. Written as DNA, the CDR3 is TGTGCCAGCAGTTTACCAGGGGCTGGTGGCTACACCTTC.

The chain has TRBV7-9 and TRBJ2-1; TRBD2 matches at 12 bases. The CDR3 length is 15 residues. J gave up 7 bases and V 5 bases, and 6 bases lay outside the gene matches. Germline CDR1 reads SEHNR; CDR2 reads FQNEAQ (reference sequence). DNA for the CDR3: TGTGCCAGCAGCACAGCCGGGACTAGCGGGAATGAGCAGTTCTTC. This codes for CASSTAGTSGNEQFF.

The table lists this clonotype with many counts. This chain uses TRBV4-3 with TRBJ2-3; no clear D gene. V dropped 0 bases and J dropped 5 bases, with 12 bases sitting between them. Germline V gives CDR1 LGHNA, CDR2 YSLEER. CDR3 size: 15 residues. CDR3 region: CASSQDGLVVDTQYF. As DNA, the CDR3 is TGCGCCAGCAGCCAAGATGGGCTAGTAGTAGATACGCAGTATTTT.

In its sample, this clonotype was seen many times. The chain links TRBV7-8 to TRBJ1-2, with 7 nucleotides matching TRBD1. The ends lost 3 bases at V and 8 bases at J; junction bases unmatched: 6. Per germline, CDR1 SGHVS and CDR2 FQNEAQ. The CDR3 sequence is 13 residues long. In nucleotides, the CDR3 is TGTGCCAGCAGCTTGACAGGGAAGAGCGGCTACACCTTC. It codes for CASSLTGKSGYTF. The full variable domain, completed using reference TRBV7-8 and TRBJ1-2, is GAGVSQSPRYKVAKRGQDVALRCDPISGHVSLFWYQQALGQGPEFLTYFQNEAQLDKSGLPSDRFFAERPEGSVSTLKIQRTQQEDSAVYLCASSLTGKSGYTFGSGTRLTVV.

The rearrangement uses TRBV28 and TRBJ1-2; the D is unclear. V was clipped by 4 bases and J by 3 bases, with 9 bases between them. CDR3 length: 13 amino acids. The germline CDR1 and CDR2 sequences are MDHEN and SYDVKM. CDR3 bases: TGTGCCAGCAGTTCGACATGGGACTATGGCTACACCTTC. Protein sequence: CASSSTWDYGYTF.

This clonotype was observed once. A read error is possible here, since a much larger clone lies one base away. The conserved phenylalanine or tryptophan normally closing the CDR3 is absent here, so this likely arose from a read error. This rearrangement joins TRBV11-2 to TRBJ2-5, with D perhaps matching TRBD1 or TRBD2 (5 bases each). The germline V and J ends were trimmed by 2 bases and 2 bases, with 15 bases remaining between them. The CDR3 totals 16 residues. Germline assignment: CDR1 SGHAT and CDR2 FQNNGV. The chain's CDR3 is CASSLFLGVVQETQYS. The CDR3 nucleotides read TGTGCCAGCAGCTTATTTCTGGGGGTAGTACAAGAGACCCAGTACTCC.

This clonotype occurred a few times. Germline is not matched at one junction end, which may reflect a read error. The rearrangement joins TRBV12-3 or TRBV12-4 to TRBJ1-4; perhaps TRBD1 as D (6 bases). This CDR3 has 16 amino acids. The CDR3 nucleotides read TGTGCCAGCAGTTTACGGGCGGTCAGGGGCGGCGAAAAACTTTTTTTT. Encoded protein: CASSLRAVRGGEKLFF.

In its sample, this clonotype was seen many times. The chain combines TRBV3-1 with TRBJ1-6, with TRBD1 identical over 8 bases. V shed 2 bases and J 10 bases; nucleotides not matched to a gene: 7. This CDR3 is 15 amino acids long. Germline lookup yields CDR1 LGHDT and CDR2 YNNKEL (reference sequence). CDR3 sequence: CASSQSGQGNSPLHF. The CDR3 DNA reads TGTGCCAGCAGCCAATCTGGACAGGGAAACTCACCCCTCCACTTT. The variable domain in full, completed from reference TRBV3-1 and TRBJ1-6, reads DTAVSQTPKYLVTQMGNDKSIKCEQNLGHDTMYWYKQDSKKFLKIMFSYNNKELIINETVPNRFSPKSPDKAHLNLHINSLELGDSAVYFCASSQSGQGNSPLHFGNGTRLTVT.

This clonotype was counted between two and nine times. The chain joins TRBV28 to TRBJ2-7, with TRBD2 as a possible D gene (6 bases). Deletions cut 3 bases from V and 2 bases from J, with 11 bases between. The CDR3 is made up of 14 amino acids. Per the germline V gene, CDR1 is MDHEN and CDR2 is SYDVKM. The DNA for the CDR3 is TGTGCCAGCAGTTTGAGGGGAGGTACCTACGAGCAGTACTTC. Its translation is CASSLRGGTYEQYF.

The CDR3 protein is CASSLDQGLAGSLEQYF. CDR3 nucleotide sequence: TGCGCCAGCAGCTTGGATCAGGGGCTAGCGGGGTCCCTCGAGCAGTACTTC. This chain uses TRBV5-1 with TRBJ2-7; 9 bases match TRBD2. Per germline, CDR1 SGHRS and CDR2 YFSETQ. Trimming removed 0 bases from V and 6 bases from J; junction bases left unmatched: 13. CDR3 length: 17 amino acids.

There are many counts of this clonotype. This chain uses TRBV13 with TRBJ2-7; TRBD2 is a possible D gene (5 bases). V lost 2 bases to trimming and J lost 3 bases, with 14 bases between them. This CDR3 is built from 15 residues. CDR1 is PRHDT, CDR2 FYEKMQ, per germline (reference sequence). DNA of the CDR3: TGTGCCAGCAGCTTATCCTTACGGACTGGCTACGAGCAGTACTTC. Translated: CASSLSLRTGYEQYF.

This clonotype was seen a few times. This rearrangement joins TRBV29-1 to TRBJ2-1; 7 bases agree with TRBD1. V shed 4 bases and J 6 bases; nucleotides not matched to a gene: 6. This CDR3 has 13 amino acids. Germline-derived CDR1 and CDR2 are SQVTM and ANQGSEA. CDR3 in amino acids: CSVAGTALNEQFF. The CDR3 bases are TGCAGCGTTGCCGGGACAGCCCTCAATGAGCAGTTCTTC.

Many counts were recorded for this clonotype. The gene calls are TRBV7-2 and TRBJ1-1, with D tentatively TRBD1 (5 bases). The CDR3 loop spans 15 amino acids. Germline CDR1 reads SGHTA; CDR2 reads FQGNSA. Deletions cut 5 bases from V and 1 base from J, with 14 bases between. The CDR3 reads CASSLQTARNTEAFF. The CDR3 nucleotides read TGTGCCAGCAGCCTCCAGACAGCAAGGAACACTGAAGCTTTCTTT.

This chain uses TRBV6-1 with TRBJ1-1, with TRBD1 identical over 7 bases. V lost 7 bases, J lost 1 base, and 3 bases stayed unmatched. Germline V gene lookup returns CDR1 MNHNS and CDR2 SASEGT. This CDR3 region has 13 residues. In DNA form, the CDR3 reads TGTGCCAGCAACAGACAGGGGAACACTGAAGCTTTCTTT. It specifies CASNRQGNTEAFF.

This clonotype has a handful of counts. This chain joins TRBV7-9 and TRBJ2-1, with TRBD2 matching 7 bases. Germline V gene sequence: CDR1 SEHNR, CDR2 FQNEAQ (reference sequence). The CDR3 consists of 15 residues. V lost 5 bases and J lost 5; bases outside the gene matches: 9. The CDR3 DNA reads as TGTGCCAGCAGCCGCCTAGCGGAGGAAAACAATGAGCAGTTCTTC. Translated, it gives CASSRLAEENNEQFF.

In its sample, this clonotype was seen a few times. The J gene is TRBJ2-1, the V gene TRBV6-5; 11 bases align to TRBD2. This CDR3 is 13 amino acids long. Unmatched junction bases numbered 7, after V lost 5 bases and J lost 13 bases. Germline values: CDR1 MNHEY, CDR2 SVGAGI. DNA for the CDR3: TGTGCCAGCAGTCTGGATAGCGGGAGGGCCCAGTTCTTC. This translates into CASSLDSGRAQFF.

Only a few counts were recorded for this clonotype. The genes are TRBV7-9 and TRBJ1-3; tentative D call: TRBD1 (5 bases). Deletions cut 2 bases from V and 3 bases from J, with 5 bases between. Germline CDR1 reads SEHNR; CDR2 reads FQNEAQ (reference sequence). The CDR3 runs to 13 residues. CDR3 region: CASSLQGGNTIYF. The CDR3 DNA sequence: TGTGCCAGCAGCTTACAGGGTGGAAACACCATATATTTT.

The V call is TRBV20-1, the J call TRBJ1-2; no reliable D call. Looked up from germline, CDR1 is DFQATT and CDR2 is SNEGSKA (reference sequence). V was shortened by 7 bases and J by 6 bases, with 15 bases between the two germline ends. The CDR3 is 12 amino acids. The CDR3 coding sequence is TGCAGTGACCAGACCCCGAGGCATGGCTACACCTTC. It specifies CSDQTPRHGYTF.

Ten or more counts support this clonotype. The chain recombines TRBV25-1 with TRBJ2-2; 7 bases agree with TRBD2. Germline-derived CDR1 and CDR2 are MGHDK and SYGVNS. Unmatched junction bases numbered 8, after V lost 11 bases and J lost 5 bases. This CDR3 comprises 13 residues. This CDR3 reads CAGEGRYTGELFF. In DNA form, the CDR3 reads TGTGCCGGGGAGGGACGCTATACCGGGGAGCTGTTTTTT.

Only a few counts were recorded for this clonotype. The chain couples TRBV5-4 to TRBJ1-1; TRBD1 is a possible D gene (5 bases). Per germline, CDR1 SGHNT and CDR2 YYREEE (reference sequence). This CDR3 region has 16 residues. Trimming stripped 0 bases from V and 1 base from J, with 13 bases between. DNA for the CDR3: TGTGCCAGCAGCTTGGGGGGACCGCGAACGAACACTGAAGCTTTCTTT. Translated, it gives CASSLGGPRTNTEAFF.

CDR3 protein: CASSNQKRRYEQYF. CDR3 DNA sequence: TGTGCCAGCAGCAACCAGAAACGGCGCTACGAGCAGTACTTC. The V and J genes are TRBV28 and TRBJ2-7; D remains ambiguous. V lost 6 bases to trimming and J lost 3 bases, with 15 bases between them. Germline CDR1 and CDR2: MDHEN and SYDVKM. The CDR3 is 14 amino acids.

At least ten counts were recorded for this clonotype. The rearrangement uses TRBV20-1 and TRBJ2-1; 9 nucleotides match TRBD1. V dropped 5 bases and J dropped 3; count of bases not matched to a gene: 2. This CDR3 is built from 13 residues. CDR1 and CDR2 from the germline V gene are DFQATT and SNEGSKA (reference sequence). The CDR3 DNA is TGCAGTGCTCCGGGACAGGGCTACAATGAGCAGTTCTTC. It codes for CSAPGQGYNEQFF.

The table lists this clonotype with a few counts. J is TRBJ2-2 and V is TRBV5-4, with TRBD2 matching 9 bases. Germline CDR1 reads SGHNT; CDR2 reads YYREEE (reference sequence). The V gene end was trimmed by 1 base and the J gene end by 2 bases; junction bases not matched to a gene: 6. The CDR3 contains 17 residues. DNA for the CDR3: TGTGCCAGCAGCTTGCCGGCTAGCGGGAATAACACCGGGGAGCTGTTTTTT. This gives the protein CASSLPASGNNTGELFF.

This clonotype was seen ten or more times. This chain links TRBV24-1 with TRBJ2-1, with TRBD1 as a possible D gene (5 bases). The CDR3 runs to 16 residues. V dropped 3 bases and J dropped 7 bases, with 18 bases sitting between them. Germline lookup yields CDR1 KGHDR and CDR2 SFDVKD. CDR3 bases: TGTGCCACCAGTGATCCGTGGAAGGGGCGATCAAATGAGCAGTTCTTC. Amino acids: CATSDPWKGRSNEQFF.

This clonotype occurred a few times. V usage is TRBV11-3 and J usage is TRBJ2-3; 7 nucleotides align to TRBD1. Trimming at V came to 4 bases and at J to 4 bases, leaving 8 bases not matched to a gene. There are 15 residues in the CDR3. Germline CDR1 and CDR2: SGHNT and YENEEA. As DNA, the CDR3 is TGTGCCAGCAGCTCGGGACAGCTGGGCCCAGATACGCAGTATTTT. This encodes CASSSGQLGPDTQYF.

The chain couples TRBV19 to TRBJ1-2; D uncertain. The CDR3 covers 14 residues. Germline loops: CDR1 LNHDA, CDR2 SQIVND (reference sequence). The ends were cut back, 2 bases at V and 4 bases at J, with 11 bases in the middle. CDR3 residues: CASSITAGPYGYTF. Written as DNA, the CDR3 is TGTGCCAGTAGTATAACAGCAGGCCCCTATGGCTACACCTTC.

In DNA form, the CDR3 reads TGTGCCAGCAGTTCAAAGACAGGGATCAATTACAATGAGCAGTTCTTC. Translating gives CASSSKTGINYNEQFF. The chain recombines TRBV28 with TRBJ2-1, with TRBD1 matching 7 bases. Germline loops: CDR1 MDHEN, CDR2 SYDVKM. The ends lost 4 bases at V and 4 bases at J; junction bases unmatched: 10. This CDR3 spans 16 amino acids.

This clonotype was seen ten or more times. J is TRBJ1-4 and V is TRBV11-2; the D gene is possibly TRBD1 (6 bases). CDR1 SGHAT and CDR2 FQNNGV come from the germline V gene. CDR3 length: 14 amino acids. The V end was cut by 5 bases, the J end by 8 bases, with 15 bases between. DNA for the CDR3: TGTGCCAGCAGCCCTTCATCGGGGGGCGAAAAACTGTTTTTT. Protein sequence: CASSPSSGGEKLFF.